The 32 T cell receptor beta chains below all came from one sample that was sequenced in a study of blood T cells in healthy people across ages. Primed by a sample-barcoded 5' primer and a J-beta primer mix, a second PCR proceeded for about 7 to 12 cycles. TCRdb reprocessed the 5' RACE reads via MiXCR and lists one record per CDR3 protein. This table has 1.4 million to 1.5 million distinct CDR3 sequences, around 42% appearing once. Sequenced: blood. These receptors originate from a woman younger than 30 in good health.

This clonotype was found a few times. The chain couples TRBV5-5 to TRBJ2-1; TRBD2 matches at 12 bases. The CDR3 has 18 residues. Germline V gene data show CDR1 as SGHKS and CDR2 as YYEKEE (reference sequence). Germline trimming cut 4 bases from V and 1 base from J; bases unmatched to any gene: 9. The CDR3 here is CASSTPGLAGPSYNEQFF. The CDR3 bases are TGTGCCAGCAGCACTCCGGGACTAGCGGGTCCTTCCTACAATGAGCAGTTCTTC.

J is TRBJ2-7 and V is TRBV20-1; D could derive from TRBD1 or TRBD2 (5 bases each). Germline CDR1 reads DFQATT; CDR2 reads SNEGSKA (reference sequence). The CDR3 totals 14 residues. Trimming took 4 bases from V and 1 from J, leaving 14 bases between them. The CDR3 loop reads CSATSRDGSYEQYF. CDR3 DNA sequence: TGCAGTGCTACTTCCCGGGACGGTTCCTACGAGCAGTACTTC.

This clonotype has only a few counts. The chain carries TRBV12-5 and TRBJ2-7; 8 bases are shared with TRBD1. The CDR3 is 13 amino acids. Germline assignment: CDR1 LGHNT and CDR2 FRNRAP. With 6 bases clipped from V and 6 bases from J, the junction kept 7 bases outside the gene matches. CDR3 DNA: TGTGCTAGTGGACCCCCAGGGGGCGGCGAGCAGTACTTC. Residues: CASGPPGGGEQYF.

As concerns this clonotype: It may be a read error: a sequence one base away is much more abundant. The chain joins TRBV12-3 or TRBV12-4 to TRBJ2-1, with 11 bases matching TRBD2. This CDR3 has 16 amino acids. With V trimmed by 3 bases and J by 8 bases, 9 bases remained unmatched. CDR3 in amino acids: CASSLTTSGRFYEQFF. The CDR3 DNA follows: TGTGCCAGCAGTTTGACCACTAGCGGGAGATTTTATGAGCAGTTCTTC.

This rearrangement joins TRBV6-1 to TRBJ1-5; D ambiguous. Trimming took 8 bases from V and 4 from J, leaving 9 bases between them. The germline V gene has CDR1 MNHNS and CDR2 SASEGT. The CDR3 loop spans 12 amino acids. CDR3 in amino acids: CASEIGNQPQHF. The CDR3 region has the DNA TGTGCCAGCGAGATCGGAAATCAGCCCCAGCATTTT.

This clonotype was seen a few times. The chain joins TRBV27 to TRBJ2-1, with D possibly being TRBD2 (7 bases). The ends were cut back, 6 bases at V and 3 bases at J, with 15 bases in the middle. CDR3 length: 15 residues. Germline V gene data show CDR1 as MNHEY and CDR2 as SMNVEV (reference sequence). The CDR3 DNA follows: TGTGCCAGCAGCTGGGGGGCTAGCGGCTACAATGAGCAGTTCTTC. Amino acid sequence: CASSWGASGYNEQFF.

There are a few counts of this clonotype. J is TRBJ1-1 and V is TRBV5-1; 7 bases are a match to TRBD1. V shed 3 bases, J shed 3 bases, and the junction held 14 bases outside the gene matches. The CDR3 totals 17 residues. Germline CDR1 is SGHRS and CDR2 is YFSETQ. Here the CDR3 reads CASSYDRVSIADTEAFF. The DNA of the CDR3 is TGCGCCAGCAGCTACGACAGGGTGTCGATTGCGGACACTGAAGCTTTCTTT.

This chain links TRBV6-6 with TRBJ2-3, with a possible D match to TRBD2 (5 bases). The CDR3 is 13 amino acids. Trimming left V 6 bases short and J 4 bases short, with 11 bases between. The germline V gene has CDR1 MNHNY and CDR2 SVGAGI (reference sequence). As DNA, the CDR3 is TGTGCCAGCAGGCCCGACGGGGCAGATACGCAGTATTTT. Protein product: CASRPDGADTQYF.

V and J are TRBV12-3 or TRBV12-4 and TRBJ1-2; D unresolved. The CDR3 contains 15 residues. V lost 1 base to trimming and J lost 4 bases, with 13 bases between them. For the CDR3, the DNA is TGTGCCAGCAGTTTAGTGGAAGGGATCAGCTATGGCTACACCTTC. Protein sequence: CASSLVEGISYGYTF.

The rearrangement uses TRBV2 and TRBJ1-1, with 7 bases aligning to TRBD1. Germline V gene lookup returns CDR1 SNHLY and CDR2 FYNNEI. This CDR3 is built from 16 residues. With 6 bases clipped from V and 1 base from J, the junction kept 11 bases outside the gene matches. For the CDR3, the DNA is TGTGCCAGCAGCGCGCGTAGACAGGGATCGAACACTGAAGCTTTCTTT. It codes for CASSARRQGSNTEAFF. The full variable domain, its missing parts supplied by reference TRBV2 and TRBJ1-1, is EPEVTQTPSHQVTQMGQEVILRCVPISNHLYFYWYRQILGQKVEFLVSFYNNEISEKSEIFDDQFSVERPDGSNFTLKIRSTKLEDSAMYFCASSARRQGSNTEAFFGQGTRLTVV.

The chain recombines TRBV7-9 with TRBJ2-7, with TRBD1 matching 7 bases. V dropped 1 base and J dropped 0; count of bases not matched to a gene: 12. In germline, CDR1 is SEHNR, CDR2 FQNEAQ (reference sequence). This CDR3 contains 18 residues. The CDR3 loop reads CASSLEGITGASSYEQYF. CDR3 in DNA: TGTGCCAGCAGCTTAGAAGGCATAACAGGGGCCAGCTCCTACGAGCAGTACTTC.

The chain uses TRBV25-1 and TRBJ1-5, with 9 bases fitting TRBD1. The CDR3 spans 16 residues. With 4 bases clipped from V and 4 bases from J, the junction kept 8 bases outside the gene matches. Per the germline V gene, CDR1 is MGHDK and CDR2 is SYGVNS. As DNA, the CDR3 is TGTGCCAGCAGTGCTGTGGGACAGGGTGAAAATCAGCCCCAGCATTTT. Protein sequence: CASSAVGQGENQPQHF.

V usage is TRBV4-1 and J usage is TRBJ2-5, with D possibly matching TRBD2 (6 bases). Germline V gene data show CDR1 as MGHRA and CDR2 as YSYEKL. Trimming stripped 4 bases from V and 2 bases from J, with 14 bases between. The CDR3 consists of 15 residues. CDR3 coding DNA: TGCGCCAGCAGCCGGGCTCCGGGAGATCAAGAGACCCAGTACTTC. This codes for CASSRAPGDQETQYF.

The genes are TRBV20-1 and TRBJ1-2, with 8 bases that match TRBD1. The germline gives CDR1 DFQATT, CDR2 SNEGSKA (reference sequence). There are 16 residues in the CDR3. J was trimmed by 7 bases and V by 0 bases; bases with no gene match: 13. The DNA of the CDR3 is TGCAGTGCTAGAGATCCTGCAGGGGGCACTCGTGGTGGCTACACCTTC. Its protein is CSARDPAGGTRGGYTF.

The chain combines TRBV27 with TRBJ2-2; D ambiguous. Germline CDR1 reads MNHEY; CDR2 reads SMNVEV (reference sequence). Trimming removed 10 bases from V and 6 bases from J, with 9 bases in between. This CDR3 comprises 11 residues. The CDR3 DNA reads TGTGCCACCCTTAGGGCCGGGGAGCTGTTTTTT. It yields the protein CATLRAGELFF.

This chain uses TRBV7-2 with TRBJ1-5; perhaps TRBD1 as D (6 bases). The CDR3 is 14 residues long. Trimming left V 9 bases short and J 0 bases short, with 12 bases between. The germline V gene encodes CDR1 SGHTA and CDR2 FQGNSA. CDR3 bases: TGTGCCAGTGGGGGGGGCTATAGCAATCAGCCCCAGCATTTT. Translation: CASGGGYSNQPQHF.

The rearrangement links TRBV6-1 to TRBJ1-4; no clear D gene. Germline loops: CDR1 MNHNS, CDR2 SASEGT. The CDR3 is 13 residues long. V was pared by 8 bases and J by 5 bases, with 12 bases between. CDR3 nucleotides: TGTGCCAGCGGGGAGCGGCAGAATGAAAAACTGTTTTTT. It encodes CASGERQNEKLFF.

This clonotype appeared many times. One end of the junction varies from germline; a read error may be responsible. The chain recombines TRBV5-1 with TRBJ2-1, with TRBD2 matching over 11 bases. Germline V gene data show CDR1 as SGHRS and CDR2 as YFSETQ. This CDR3 region has 15 residues. The CDR3 loop is CASSPGTSGYNEQFF. The CDR3 coding sequence is TGTGCCAGCAGCCCCGGGACTAGCGGATACAATGAGCAGTTCTTC.

The rearrangement uses TRBV3-1 and TRBJ2-5, with 13 bases fitting TRBD2. Germline loops: CDR1 LGHDT, CDR2 YNNKEL (reference sequence). The ends lost 2 bases at V and 9 bases at J; junction bases unmatched: 6. This CDR3 contains 15 residues. CDR3 loop: CASSQRGTSGTSQYF. Here the CDR3 DNA reads TGTGCCAGCAGCCAAAGGGGGACTAGCGGGACGTCCCAGTACTTC.

For this clonotype: An end of the junction does not agree with germline; a read error may underlie this. The chain couples TRBV5-1 to TRBJ1-2; 8 bases match TRBD1. Germline V gives CDR1 SGHRS, CDR2 YFSETQ. The CDR3 is made up of 15 amino acids. The CDR3 is CDSSLGPGQDYGYTF. The DNA of the CDR3 is TGCGACAGCAGCTTGGGCCCGGGACAGGACTATGGCTACACCTTC.

This clonotype was recorded a few times. The genes are TRBV27 and TRBJ1-5; weak D call: TRBD1 (6 bases). V was cut by 8 bases and J by 5 bases, with 10 bases left in between. Germline V gene data show CDR1 as MNHEY and CDR2 as SMNVEV (reference sequence). The length of the CDR3 is 12 residues. Here the CDR3 DNA reads TGTGCCAGCCAGGGGACCGATCAGCCCCAGCATTTT. Amino acids: CASQGTDQPQHF.

This chain links TRBV4-1 with TRBJ2-2; 14 bases align to TRBD2. J lost 0 bases, V lost 3 bases, and 0 bases had no gene match. The V gene's germline CDR1 is MGHRA and CDR2 YSYEKL. The CDR3 is 17 residues long. The CDR3: CASSQTSGGANTGELFF. The CDR3 DNA reads TGCGCCAGCAGCCAGACTAGCGGGGGGGCGAACACCGGGGAGCTGTTTTTT.

The chain links TRBV15 to TRBJ1-1, with D possibly TRBD1 on 6 matching bases. V dropped 5 bases and J dropped 3 bases, with 16 bases sitting between them. This CDR3 is 15 amino acids long. Per germline, CDR1 LNHNV and CDR2 YYDKDF (reference sequence). CDR3 residues: CATSDYREADTEAFF. The CDR3, as DNA: TGTGCCACCAGCGATTACAGGGAGGCGGACACTGAAGCTTTCTTT. Full variable domain (outside the CDR3, taken from reference TRBV15 and TRBJ1-1): DAMVIQNPRYQVTQFGKPVTLSCSQTLNHNVMYWYQQKSSQAPKLLFHYYDKDFNNEADTPDNFQSRRPNTSFCFLDIRSPGLGDTAMYLCATSDYREADTEAFFGQGTRLTVV.

This clonotype was seen many times. This rearrangement joins TRBV2 to TRBJ2-3; D is ambiguous. This CDR3 is 11 amino acids long. Per germline, CDR1 SNHLY and CDR2 FYNNEI. V shed 8 bases and J shed 5 bases, with 8 bases lying between them. The CDR3 loop reads CASGPGDTQYF. The CDR3 nucleotides are TGTGCCAGCGGCCCCGGAGATACGCAGTATTTT.

This sequence joins TRBV27 and TRBJ2-7, with D perhaps assigned TRBD1 or TRBD2 (6 bases each). This CDR3 contains 19 residues. V was pared by 5 bases and J by 4 bases, with 30 bases between. Germline V gives CDR1 MNHEY, CDR2 SMNVEV (reference sequence). The CDR3 sequence is CASSPPEGGNKGLVYEQYF. CDR3 nucleotides: TGTGCCAGCAGTCCCCCCGAGGGGGGAAACAAGGGACTTGTGTACGAGCAGTACTTC.

There are a few counts of this clonotype. V usage is TRBV20-1 and J usage is TRBJ2-7; possible D gene TRBD2, 5 bases. Deletions cut 5 bases from V and 4 bases from J, with 24 bases between. Germline CDR1 and CDR2: DFQATT and SNEGSKA (reference sequence). The CDR3 has 16 amino acids. The CDR3 region is CSAGNSLGGWKYEQYF. The CDR3 coding sequence is TGCAGTGCTGGAAATTCCCTAGGCGGGTGGAAATACGAGCAGTACTTC.

This clonotype came up many times. The V call is TRBV3-1, the J call TRBJ2-7; D remains ambiguous. V lost 0 bases and J lost 2, with 5 bases in between. The CDR3 is made up of 13 amino acids. The germline gives CDR1 LGHDT, CDR2 YNNKEL (reference sequence). CDR3 region: CASSQDITYEQYF. The CDR3 bases are TGTGCCAGCAGCCAAGATATCACCTACGAGCAGTACTTC.

This clonotype was recorded at least ten times. The chain uses TRBV10-3 and TRBJ2-5, with D perhaps matching TRBD2 (5 bases). Deletions cut 1 base from V and 3 bases from J, with 9 bases between. Germline V CDR1 and CDR2: ENHRY, SYGVKD. The CDR3 is 14 residues long. The DNA of the CDR3 is TGTGCCATCAGTGAGTTGGACTCTAAAGAGACCCAGTACTTC. Residues: CAISELDSKETQYF.

The chain recombines TRBV6-2 or TRBV6-3 with TRBJ2-7; the match to TRBD2 covers 14 bases. CDR3 length: 17 residues. After removal of 1 base from V and 7 bases from J, the junction contained 9 bases not matched to a gene. Germline CDR1 is MNHEY and CDR2 is SVGEGT. Here the CDR3 DNA reads TGTGCCAGCAGTTACTTGACTAGCGGGGGGGACTACAATGAGCAGTACTTC. It encodes CASSYLTSGGDYNEQYF.

This clonotype was observed a handful of times. The chain is built from TRBV7-9 and TRBJ1-2; no reliable D call. The germline V gene has CDR1 SEHNR and CDR2 FQNEAQ (reference sequence). V dropped 2 bases and J dropped 3 bases, with 7 bases sitting between them. This CDR3 spans 13 amino acids. The CDR3 DNA reads TGTGCCAGCAGCTTATTCCAGGACTATGGCTACACCTTC. It yields the protein CASSLFQDYGYTF.

This rearrangement joins TRBV25-1 to TRBJ1-2; D gene ambiguous. CDR1 MGHDK and CDR2 SYGVNS come from the germline V gene. With 1 base removed from V and 6 bases from J, the gap between germline ends came to 18 bases. The CDR3 is 16 residues long. This CDR3 is CASSEWVADPLDGYTF. In DNA, the CDR3 is TGTGCCAGCAGTGAATGGGTGGCGGACCCTTTGGATGGCTACACCTTC.

Only a few counts were recorded for this clonotype. The chain combines TRBV7-9 with TRBJ2-3, with a possible D match to TRBD2 (6 bases). This CDR3 spans 14 amino acids. V was clipped by 5 bases and J by 2 bases, with 11 bases between them. Germline V CDR1 and CDR2: SEHNR, FQNEAQ (reference sequence). CDR3 coding DNA: TGTGCCAGCAGCACTAGCTGGACCACAGATACGCAGTATTTT. Residues: CASSTSWTTDTQYF.